This T cell receptor beta chain derives from a study of long-term antiretroviral therapy in people with HIV. Version v3.0 of the immunoSEQ assay was performed at survey level. Sequenced by immunoSEQ multiplex PCR; TCRdb stores in-frame clones only, minus some. Among approximately 36,000 clones, roughly 82% were seen once, and the ten largest hold roughly 6.1%. Per the germline V gene, CDR1 is KGHSH and CDR2 is LQKENI. This CDR3 has 13 amino acids. V gave up 5 bases and J gave up 3 bases; unmatched junction bases: 3. About this clone itself: Its antigen is unidentified.

Study observations and caveats: The study lacked data on ART adherence, viral resistance or therapy changes. Dating from about 2003 to 2018, the blood was possibly obtained under older ART regimens.

The content of samples before DNA extraction was roughly 0.9-11 million cryopreserved PBMC. This TCR was recovered from a man aged 18 to 30 with HIV. This sample comprised unsorted PBMCs, obtained 0.6 years after starting antiretroviral therapy. This chain joins TRBV18 and TRBJ1-1, with TRBD1 matching over 7 bases. In DNA, the CDR3 is TGTGCCAGCTCAAGGGACAGTCACACTGAAGCTTTCTTT. Translating it yields CASSRDSHTEAFF.